A selection of T cell receptor beta chains follows, all from one sample in a study of cytomegalovirus exposure and HLA in healthy donors. TCRdb's table, derived via immunoSEQ multiplex PCR, lists solely in-frame clones and lacks some. This sample has roughly 150,000 clones, with about 80% found just once. The sequencing sample was made of PBMCs. The receptors here all came from a girl aged 10 to 17 in good health and CMV-seropositive. The CDR3 runs from the conserved cysteine through the conserved F or W. Fields, in order: D gene, J gene, clone size, V gene, CDR3 DNA, CDR3 protein. A D gene is named only where the DNA matches it firmly. Size is omitted from some rows. Given values are once, few, many or a class for expanded clones.

D gene: TRBD2; J gene: TRBJ2-1; clone size: .; V gene: TRBV4-1; CDR3 DNA: TGCGCCAGCAGCCAAGGGAGGAGGACTAGCGGAAACAATGAGCAGTTCTTC; CDR3 protein: CASSQGRRTSGNNEQFF
D gene: TRBD1; J gene: TRBJ2-7; clone size: .; V gene: TRBV28; CDR3 DNA: TGTGCCAGCAGTTGGACAGGGTGGACTAACGAGCAGTACTTC; CDR3 protein: CASSWTGWTNEQYF
D gene: .; J gene: TRBJ2-1; clone size: .; V gene: TRBV5-1; CDR3 DNA: TGCGCCAGCAGCTTGACGCTAGCCGGCGCTAATGAGCAGTTCTTC; CDR3 protein: CASSLTLAGANEQFF
D gene: .; J gene: TRBJ2-7; clone size: .; V gene: TRBV7-2; CDR3 DNA: TGTGCCAGCACCCCTCTGGTTGCCTCGGGGGAGCAGTACTTC; CDR3 protein: CASTPLVASGEQYF
D gene: TRBD1; J gene: TRBJ2-5; clone size: .; V gene: TRBV6-5; CDR3 DNA: TGTGCCAGCAGTCAATCACAGGGGACCAGAGGGACCCAGTACTTC; CDR3 protein: CASSQSQGTRGTQYF
D gene: TRBD1; J gene: TRBJ1-2; clone size: .; V gene: TRBV4-2; CDR3 DNA: TGTGCCAGCAGCCCGCCGGGACAGGGGGCAGAAGTCTATGGCTACACCTTC; CDR3 protein: CASSPPGQGAEVYGYTF
D gene: .; J gene: TRBJ1-2; clone size: .; V gene: TRBV19; CDR3 DNA: TGTGCCAGTAGTATCTCAGACTTAACGGCGGGCTACACCTTC; CDR3 protein: CASSISDLTAGYTF
D gene: .; J gene: TRBJ1-1; clone size: .; V gene: TRBV19; CDR3 DNA: TGTGCCAGTAAGCACGAACAGGCGGGGGAGCGGTGCTTT; CDR3 protein: CASKHEQAGERCF
D gene: .; J gene: TRBJ2-7; clone size: .; V gene: TRBV5-1; CDR3 DNA: TGCGCCAGCAGGACCCTTCAGGGGTTCCACTACGAGCAGTACTTC; CDR3 protein: CASRTLQGFHYEQYF
D gene: .; J gene: TRBJ1-5; clone size: .; V gene: TRBV7-2; CDR3 DNA: TGTGCCAGCAGCTCTACAGGGCGCAATCAGCCCCAGCATTTT; CDR3 protein: CASSSTGRNQPQHF
D gene: .; J gene: TRBJ1-2; clone size: .; V gene: TRBV19; CDR3 DNA: TGTGCCAGTAGTGCCCAGGGTCCTAACTATGGCTACACCTTC; CDR3 protein: CASSAQGPNYGYTF
D gene: .; J gene: TRBJ2-1; clone size: few; V gene: TRBV9; CDR3 DNA: TGTGCCAGCAGCGTAAGCGCCCAAGCCGACAATGAGCAGTTCTTC; CDR3 protein: CASSVSAQADNEQFF
D gene: TRBD1; J gene: TRBJ1-4; clone size: .; V gene: TRBV4-3; CDR3 DNA: TGCGCCAGCAGCCAAGATTACGGGACAGGCGCGGAAAAACTGTTTTTT; CDR3 protein: CASSQDYGTGAEKLFF
D gene: .; J gene: TRBJ2-5; clone size: .; V gene: TRBV9; CDR3 DNA: TGTGCCAGCAGCGTAGGTGACATCTTCCAAGAGACCCAGTACTTC; CDR3 protein: CASSVGDIFQETQYF
D gene: TRBD1; J gene: TRBJ1-5; clone size: .; V gene: TRBV28; CDR3 DNA: TGTGCCAGCAGTTCTGGGACAGGGGTCCAGCCCCAGCATTTT; CDR3 protein: CASSSGTGVQPQHF
D gene: .; J gene: TRBJ1-4; clone size: .; V gene: TRBV5-1; CDR3 DNA: TGCGCCAGCAGGCTTAAACCCGGGGGGGCCCTAGTTGAAAAACTGTTTTTT; CDR3 protein: CASRLKPGGALVEKLFF
D gene: TRBD1; J gene: TRBJ1-4; clone size: .; V gene: TRBV6-1; CDR3 DNA: TGTGCCAGCAGTGAAGTCCCTCGGACAGGGGGTGAAAAACTGTTTTTT; CDR3 protein: CASSEVPRTGGEKLFF
D gene: .; J gene: TRBJ1-1; clone size: .; V gene: TRBV7-9; CDR3 DNA: TGTGCCAGCAGCTTAGGCCCAGCAGGGAAAGGGCCTGAAGCTTTCTTT; CDR3 protein: CASSLGPAGKGPEAFF
D gene: TRBD1; J gene: TRBJ1-2; clone size: .; V gene: TRBV4-3; CDR3 DNA: TGCGCCAGCAGCCGGGGAGAATGGACAGGGAGAGGCTACACCTTC; CDR3 protein: CASSRGEWTGRGYTF
D gene: TRBD1; J gene: TRBJ2-7; clone size: .; V gene: TRBV6-5; CDR3 DNA: TGTGCCAGCAGAGAGACGGACAGGGGTACTGGTGAGCAGTACTTC; CDR3 protein: CASRETDRGTGEQYF
D gene: .; J gene: TRBJ2-5; clone size: .; V gene: TRBV7-3; CDR3 DNA: TGTGCCAGCAGCTTACGCGCATCAGAGACCCAGTACTTC; CDR3 protein: CASSLRASETQYF
D gene: TRBD2; J gene: TRBJ2-7; clone size: .; V gene: TRBV4-1; CDR3 DNA: TGCGCCAGCAGCCAACACGGACTAGCGCCCAACGAGCAGTACTTC; CDR3 protein: CASSQHGLAPNEQYF
D gene: .; J gene: TRBJ1-2; clone size: .; V gene: TRBV2; CDR3 DNA: TGTGCCAGCACTGTGGACAGCCGGTGGGGCTACACCTTC; CDR3 protein: CASTVDSRWGYTF
D gene: TRBD2; J gene: TRBJ2-3; clone size: .; V gene: TRBV5-1; CDR3 DNA: TGCGCCAGCAGCGTGGGACTAGCGGACACAGATACGCAGTATTTT; CDR3 protein: CASSVGLADTDTQYF
D gene: TRBD1; J gene: TRBJ2-7; clone size: .; V gene: TRBV9; CDR3 DNA: TGTGCCAGCAGCTCGGACAGGGGAGCCTACGAGCAGTACTTC; CDR3 protein: CASSSDRGAYEQYF
D gene: TRBD1; J gene: TRBJ1-2; clone size: .; V gene: TRBV5-1; CDR3 DNA: TGCGCCAGCAGCCCCACAGGGGAGGATGGCTACACCTTC; CDR3 protein: CASSPTGEDGYTF
D gene: TRBD2; J gene: TRBJ2-3; clone size: .; V gene: TRBV10-2; CDR3 DNA: TGCGCCAGCACCGGAGGGACTAGCGGGAGGACAGATACGCAGTATTTT; CDR3 protein: CASTGGTSGRTDTQYF
D gene: TRBD2; J gene: TRBJ2-7; clone size: .; V gene: TRBV5-1; CDR3 DNA: TGCGCCAGCAGCCCCGCGGGAGACTCCTACGAGCAGTACTTC; CDR3 protein: CASSPAGDSYEQYF
D gene: .; J gene: TRBJ2-6; clone size: .; V gene: TRBV19; CDR3 DNA: TGTGCCAGTAGTATGTCGAGGGCCGCCGACTCTGGGGCCAACGTCCTGACTTTC; CDR3 protein: CASSMSRAADSGANVLTF
D gene: TRBD2; J gene: TRBJ2-3; clone size: .; V gene: TRBV7-2; CDR3 DNA: TGTGCCAGCAGTCAGACTAGCGGGGGGGTAACAGATACGCAGTATTTT; CDR3 protein: CASSQTSGGVTDTQYF
D gene: TRBD1; J gene: TRBJ2-1; clone size: .; V gene: TRBV7-9; CDR3 DNA: TGTGCCAGCAGCGAAACAGGGGGTTTCCCCAATGAGCAGTTCTTC; CDR3 protein: CASSETGGFPNEQFF
D gene: .; J gene: TRBJ1-6; clone size: .; V gene: TRBV6-6; CDR3 DNA: TGTGCCAGCATCAAAATTGGGGGGTTTAATTCACCCCTCCACTTT; CDR3 protein: CASIKIGGFNSPLHF
D gene: TRBD1; J gene: TRBJ1-2; clone size: .; V gene: TRBV28; CDR3 DNA: TGTGCCAGCAGGTTCTCCGGGACAGGGGGCGGCTACACCTTC; CDR3 protein: CASRFSGTGGGYTF
D gene: .; J gene: TRBJ1-1; clone size: once; V gene: TRBV6-5; CDR3 DNA: TGTGCCAGCAGTTACTCAGGGGGTTACGGGGACACTGAAGCTTTCTTT; CDR3 protein: CASSYSGGYGDTEAFF
D gene: .; J gene: TRBJ2-2; clone size: few; V gene: TRBV11-3; CDR3 DNA: TGTGCCAGCAGCTCACAATCCGGGGAGCTGTTTTTT; CDR3 protein: CASSSQSGELFF
D gene: TRBD2; J gene: TRBJ2-3; clone size: few; V gene: TRBV9; CDR3 DNA: TGTGCCAGCAGCGAATCACCCCGGGGACTAACCCCAGATACGCAGTATTTT; CDR3 protein: CASSESPRGLTPDTQYF
D gene: .; J gene: TRBJ1-1; clone size: few; V gene: TRBV27; CDR3 DNA: TGTGCCAGCAGATCAATCCCCGGACAGCTGAACACTGAAGCTTTCTTT; CDR3 protein: CASRSIPGQLNTEAFF
D gene: .; J gene: TRBJ2-7; clone size: .; V gene: TRBV6-5; CDR3 DNA: TGTGCCAGCAGTTACCTCAGGGGTGGCGAGCAGTACTTC; CDR3 protein: CASSYLRGGEQYF
D gene: TRBD1; J gene: TRBJ1-3; clone size: .; V gene: TRBV5-4; CDR3 DNA: TGTGCCAGCAGCAGAGACAGGGACTCTGGAAACACCATATATTTT; CDR3 protein: CASSRDRDSGNTIYF
D gene: TRBD1; J gene: TRBJ1-3; clone size: .; V gene: TRBV29-1; CDR3 DNA: TGCAGCGTTGCCGGGACAGGGCCGGGAAACACCATATATTTT; CDR3 protein: CSVAGTGPGNTIYF
D gene: .; J gene: TRBJ1-3; clone size: .; V gene: TRBV28; CDR3 DNA: TGTGCCAGCAGCCAGGAGGGGAGTTCTGGAAACACCATATATTTT; CDR3 protein: CASSQEGSSGNTIYF
D gene: TRBD2; J gene: TRBJ2-1; clone size: .; V gene: TRBV11-2; CDR3 DNA: TGTGCCAGCAGCTTAGGCGGGGGGGTTACCTACAATGAGCAGTTCTTC; CDR3 protein: CASSLGGGVTYNEQFF
D gene: .; J gene: TRBJ2-1; clone size: .; V gene: TRBV4-2; CDR3 DNA: TGTGCCAGCAGCCCGGACGACAGCTACAATGAGCAGTTCTTC; CDR3 protein: CASSPDDSYNEQFF
D gene: .; J gene: TRBJ2-7; clone size: .; V gene: TRBV18; CDR3 DNA: TGTGCCAGCTCACCACCTTCGGGGAGGAACGAGCAGTACTTC; CDR3 protein: CASSPPSGRNEQYF
D gene: TRBD1; J gene: TRBJ1-3; clone size: many; V gene: TRBV6-1; CDR3 DNA: TGTGCCAGCAGTGACCGGACAGGAGGTGGAAACACCATATATTTT; CDR3 protein: CASSDRTGGGNTIYF
D gene: .; J gene: TRBJ1-2; clone size: .; V gene: TRBV7-9; CDR3 DNA: TGTGCCAGCAGCCATATATGGACATGGGACTATGGCTACACCTTC; CDR3 protein: CASSHIWTWDYGYTF
D gene: TRBD1; J gene: TRBJ2-7; clone size: .; V gene: TRBV7-9; CDR3 DNA: TGTGCCAGCAGCTCGCATGGGGACAGGGGTTACGAGCAGTACTTC; CDR3 protein: CASSSHGDRGYEQYF